The rows below give T cell receptor beta chains drawn from one sample of a study of monozygotic twins with inflammatory bowel disease. TCRdb processed the 5' RACE reads again and assigns one entry to each CDR3 protein, with no DNA. This sample's table reports about 330,000 distinct CDR3 sequences. What was sequenced was blood. All receptors come from a human donor with ulcerative colitis or Crohn's disease, or a healthy co-twin of an affected twin (not recorded which). Both conserved end residues are part of each CDR3.

v_gene	j_gene	CDR3aa
TRBV3-1	TRBJ1-3	CASSLGTVGNTIYF
TRBV27	TRBJ2-2	CASRSILTKMFF
TRBV29-1	TRBJ2-1	CSVETGWDNEQFF
TRBV7-2	TRBJ2-7	CASSLGSVRATYEQYF
TRBV5-5	TRBJ2-7	CASSLEGGVTYEQYF
TRBV5-1	TRBJ2-6	CASSLGSGANVLTF
TRBV9	TRBJ2-5	CASSDPSLQETQYF
TRBV20-1	TRBJ1-5	CSASLGGRVNQPQHF
TRBV9	TRBJ1-5	CASSAGDQPQHF
TRBV20-1	TRBJ1-6	CSAPHLQGYNSPLHF
TRBV29-1	TRBJ1-1	CSVEGDTEAFF
TRBV5-1	TRBJ2-7	CASSVQTGSYEQYF
TRBV29-1	TRBJ2-1	CSVDPAGGNEQFF
TRBV5-1	TRBJ1-5	CASSPGQPNQPQHF
TRBV27	TRBJ1-1	CASSLRQGNSEAFF
TRBV28	TRBJ1-2	CASSLTFYSDTNYGYTF
TRBV20-1	TRBJ2-1	CSAHPTSREQFF
TRBV5-1	TRBJ2-1	CASRSRPNNEQFF
TRBV3-1	TRBJ1-6	CASSLRDTNSPLHF
TRBV4-1	TRBJ1-2	CASSPRGLSGYTF
TRBV2	TRBJ2-2	CASSGTGYTGELFF
TRBV7-3	TRBJ1-5	CASSFRTGPYQPHHF
TRBV10-3	TRBJ1-2	CAISAGLEYGYTF
TRBV29-1	TRBJ2-3	CSVVWGFYTDTQYF
TRBV5-1	TRBJ2-3	CASSLVGDRTDTQYF
TRBV28	TRBJ2-2	CASRRRFTGGDGPGELFF
TRBV4-3	TRBJ2-3	CASARGPYTDTQYF
TRBV5-1	TRBJ1-5	CASSTGTGGGQPQHF
TRBV5-5	TRBJ1-2	CASSLRVEMYGYTF
TRBV30	TRBJ1-2	CAWVHGGQGGLRGYTF
TRBV6-5	TRBJ1-2	CASSSAGHNFGYGYTF
TRBV20-1	TRBJ1-1	CSARLTGGKDTEAFF
TRBV30	TRBJ2-1	CAWSVRLYNEQFF
TRBV18	TRBJ2-4	CASSPPVVVPRDRLVQYF
TRBV5-1	TRBJ2-7	CASSLASENPYEQYF
TRBV4-1	TRBJ1-6	CASSQEAAGGRSPLHF
TRBV5-1	TRBJ2-7	CASSSGKRATEEQYF
TRBV7-2	TRBJ1-2	CASSLQGKEGYTF
TRBV10-3	TRBJ1-1	CAISEGNTEAFF
TRBV25-1	TRBJ2-7	CASSETGTDSSYEQYF
TRBV5-5	TRBJ1-1	CASSWVRGNTEAFF
TRBV12-3/TRBV12-4	TRBJ1-4	CASSFPDNEKLFF
TRBV5-1	TRBJ2-7	CVSSATDPFYEQYF
TRBV6-1	TRBJ2-2	CAARRGADTGELFF
TRBV11-2	TRBJ1-1	CASSPTEDRGLNTEAFF
TRBV29-1	TRBJ1-3	CSVEGYSTSGNTIYF
TRBV7-6	TRBJ1-1	CASSLVGGQGGTEAFF
TRBV10-1	TRBJ2-1	CASSESTTTNEQFF
TRBV24-1	TRBJ1-2	CATSIQANYGYTF